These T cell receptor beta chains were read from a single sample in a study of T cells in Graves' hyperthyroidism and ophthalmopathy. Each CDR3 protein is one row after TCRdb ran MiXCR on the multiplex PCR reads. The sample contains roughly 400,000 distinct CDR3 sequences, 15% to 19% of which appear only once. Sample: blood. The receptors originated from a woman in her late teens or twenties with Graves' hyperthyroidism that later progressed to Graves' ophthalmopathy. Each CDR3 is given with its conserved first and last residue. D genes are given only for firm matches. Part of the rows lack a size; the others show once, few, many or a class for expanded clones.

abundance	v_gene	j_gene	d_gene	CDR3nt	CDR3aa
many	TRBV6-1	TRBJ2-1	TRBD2	TGTGCCAGCAGTTATTCCCAGCGGGGGCAAATCTACAATGAGCAGTTCTTC	CASSYSQRGQIYNEQFF
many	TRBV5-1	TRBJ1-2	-	TGCGCCAGCAGCACCAGTAACTCTAACTATGGCTACACCTTC	CASSTSNSNYGYTF
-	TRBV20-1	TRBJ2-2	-	TGCAGTGCTAGGGGCGGCGGGGAGCTGTTTTTT	CSARGGGELFF
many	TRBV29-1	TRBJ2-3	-	TGCAGCGTTGGTACAAATACGCAGTATTTT	CSVGTNTQYF
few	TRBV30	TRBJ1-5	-	TGTGCCTGGAGTTTCGGCGGTAGCAATCAGCCCCAGCATTTT	CAWSFGGSNQPQHF
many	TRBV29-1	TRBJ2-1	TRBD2	TGCAGCGTTCCGAGAGCCCCGGGACTACCTAATGAGCAGTTCTTC	CSVPRAPGLPNEQFF
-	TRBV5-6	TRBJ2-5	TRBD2	TGTGCCAGCAGCTTGGTTGCTAGCGGGTGGCCGGAGACCCAGTACTTC	CASSLVASGWPETQYF
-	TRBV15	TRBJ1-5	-	TGTGCCACCAGCAGAGATATGAGGGGGGGCAATCAGCCCCAGCATTTT	CATSRDMRGGNQPQHF
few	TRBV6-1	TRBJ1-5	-	TGTGCCAGCAGTCAGGGTGCTAGTGTGTGGGGCAGCAATCAGCCCCAGCATTTT	CASSQGASVWGSNQPQHF
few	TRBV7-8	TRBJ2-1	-	TGTGCCAGCAGCTTATTCCCAGACGCTAGCTCCTACAATGAGCAGTTCTTC	CASSLFPDASSYNEQFF
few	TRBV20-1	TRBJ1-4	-	TGCAGTGCTAGACTTGGGGGTGTCGGCGAAAAACTGTTTTTT	CSARLGGVGEKLFF
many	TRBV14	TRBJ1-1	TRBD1	TGTGCCAGCAGCCAAGGACAGGGGCCATTTGAAGCTTTCTTT	CASSQGQGPFEAFF
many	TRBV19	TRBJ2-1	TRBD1	TGTGCCAGTAGCCTTCCGGGACAGTACAATGAGCAGTTCTTC	CASSLPGQYNEQFF
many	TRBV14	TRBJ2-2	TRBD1	TGTGCCAGCAGCCAAGAGACAGGGCCTCTGGACACCGGGGAGCTGTTTTTT	CASSQETGPLDTGELFF
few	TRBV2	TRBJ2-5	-	TGTGCCAGCAGTCGGAGGGGGGCCCCCCAAGAGACCCAGTACTTC	CASSRRGAPQETQYF
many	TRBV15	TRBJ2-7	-	TGTGCCACCAGCTTAGGGAGGACCTCCTACGAGCAGTACTTC	CATSLGRTSYEQYF
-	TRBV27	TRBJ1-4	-	TGTGCCGGCTGCAGGCGTAGGGAGGAAAAACTGTTTTTT	CAGCRRREEKLFF
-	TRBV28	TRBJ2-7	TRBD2	TGTGCCAGCAGTCCGAATCCGGGACTAGCGGGATGGCAGTACTTC	CASSPNPGLAGWQYF
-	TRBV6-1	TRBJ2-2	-	TGTGCCAGCAGTAGCGGAGGGGGGGTCACCGGGGAGCTGTTTTTT	CASSSGGGVTGELFF
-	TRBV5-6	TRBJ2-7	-	TGTGCCAGCAGCTTTTGGCAGGGCGGCTACGAGCAGTACTTC	CASSFWQGGYEQYF
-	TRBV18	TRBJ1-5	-	TGTGCCAGCTCACCACGGACAGTTAATAGCAATCAGCCCCAGCATTTT	CASSPRTVNSNQPQHF
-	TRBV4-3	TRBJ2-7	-	TGCGCCAGCAGCCAAGCCGCATCCGGGATAGGGATGAACGAGCAGTACTTC	CASSQAASGIGMNEQYF
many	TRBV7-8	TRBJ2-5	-	TGTGCCAGCAGCCCCAATGAAACCTCCTGGAGCCAGTACTTC	CASSPNETSWSQYF
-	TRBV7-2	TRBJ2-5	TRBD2	TGTGCCAGCAGCTTAGTTTGGACTAGCGGGATCCAAGAGACCCAGTACTTC	CASSLVWTSGIQETQYF
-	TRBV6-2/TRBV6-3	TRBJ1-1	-	TGTGCCAGCAGTGTGACACAGAACACTGAAGCTTTCTTT	CASSVTQNTEAFF
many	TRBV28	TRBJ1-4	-	TGTGCCAGCAGTCACCTTAGGGGGAATAATGAAAAACTGTTTTTT	CASSHLRGNNEKLFF
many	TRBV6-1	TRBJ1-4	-	TGTGCCAGCAGTGTTCAGGGAGATGAAAAACTGTTTTTT	CASSVQGDEKLFF
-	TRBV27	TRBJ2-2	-	TGTGCCAGCAGACTCCTCGACAGTGCCGGGGAGCTGTTTTTT	CASRLLDSAGELFF
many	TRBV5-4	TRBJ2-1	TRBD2	TGTGCCAGCAGCGCCATTAGGGGACTAGCGGGAGTGATAGGTTCCCGTAATGAGCAGTTCTTC	CASSAIRGLAGVIGSRNEQFF
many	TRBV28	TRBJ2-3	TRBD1	TGTGCCTCATGGACAGGACGCACAGATACGCAGTATTTT	CASWTGRTDTQYF
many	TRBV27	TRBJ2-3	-	TGTGCCAGCAGTGGACAGCACCAGAACCAGCGCTCCACAGATACGCAGTATTTT	CASSGQHQNQRSTDTQYF
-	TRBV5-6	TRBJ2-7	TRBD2	TGTGCCAGCAGCTTTAAGTGGACTAGCGCCGCCTACGAGCAGTACTTC	CASSFKWTSAAYEQYF
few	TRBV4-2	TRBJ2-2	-	TGTGCCAGCAGCCAAGTGATGGGCGGCGGGGAGCTGTTTTTT	CASSQVMGGGELFF
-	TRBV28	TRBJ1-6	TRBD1	TGTGCCAGCAGCGAATACAGGGGGAAGAATTCACCCCTCCACTTT	CASSEYRGKNSPLHF
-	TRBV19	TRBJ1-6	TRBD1	TGTGCCAGTAGTCCCCGGGACAGTTATAATTCACCCCTCCACTTT	CASSPRDSYNSPLHF
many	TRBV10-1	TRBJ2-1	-	TGCGCCAGCAGTGAGTCGCGTGGGACTGTGGGGTACAATGAGCAGTTCTTC	CASSESRGTVGYNEQFF
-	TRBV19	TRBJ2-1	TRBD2	TGTGCCAGTAGTACCTCGAGACTAGCCCGCTCCTACAATGAGCAGTTCTTC	CASSTSRLARSYNEQFF